These 30 T cell receptor beta chains originate from one sample sequenced in a study of shared T cell receptors in the human thymus. Some clones are missing from TCRdb's copy, which holds only in-frame ones; the method was immunoSEQ multiplex PCR. The sample includes hundreds of thousands of clones, 70% to 90% of them seen just once. This sample also belongs to another study, concerning human thymus T cells.

Sequencing was carried out using thymocytes. These receptors all come from a boy under two years old with a congenital heart defect.

In this sample, this clone turned up once. This chain connects TRBV27 to TRBJ2-7, with 7 bases aligning to TRBD2. The CDR3 length is 16 residues. Germline lookup yields CDR1 MNHEY and CDR2 SMNVEV (reference sequence). V trimming: 4 bases; J trimming: 0 bases; junction bases outside the gene matches: 9. The CDR3 DNA reads TGTGCCAGCAGTTGCGCCCTAGCGGTTCCCTCCTACGAGCAGTACTTC. It encodes CASSCALAVPSYEQYF.

V gene TRBV27 combines with J gene TRBJ2-5; 9 bases match TRBD2. Unmatched junction bases numbered 6, after V lost 4 bases and J lost 3 bases. This CDR3 has 15 residues. CDR1 MNHEY and CDR2 SMNVEV come from the germline V gene (reference sequence). The CDR3 bases are TGTGCCAGCAGTTCGCACGGGACTAGCAAAGAGACCCAGTACTTC. Translated, it gives CASSSHGTSKETQYF.

A word on this clone: Other nucleotide sequences from this sample produce the same CDR3. The V call is TRBV27, the J call TRBJ2-7; 7 positions agree with TRBD1. The CDR3 loop spans 12 amino acids. Germline trimming cut 6 bases from V and 4 bases from J; bases unmatched to any gene: 3. Germline V lookup: CDR1 MNHEY, CDR2 SMNVEV (reference sequence). In DNA, the CDR3 is TGTGCCAGCAGGGACAGGTCATACGAGCAGTACTTC. This encodes CASRDRSYEQYF.

The gene calls are TRBV27 and TRBJ1-1, with 7 positions matching TRBD1. V lost 4 bases, J lost 1 base, and 12 bases stayed unmatched. The germline V gene encodes CDR1 MNHEY and CDR2 SMNVEV (reference sequence). This CDR3 has 17 residues. CDR3 coding DNA: TGTGCCAGCAGTTCCCCCCGGGACAGCCGATCGAACACTGAAGCTTTCTTT. It is translated as CASSSPRDSRSNTEAFF.

The chain is built from TRBV29-1 and TRBJ2-7; D perhaps matches TRBD2 (5 bases). The CDR3 runs to 15 residues. Germline V CDR1 and CDR2: SQVTM, ANQGSEA. Trimming removed 3 bases from V and 6 bases from J, with 21 bases in between. The CDR3 region is CSVELRANHLAEQYF. The CDR3 DNA sequence: TGCAGCGTTGAGTTGCGGGCTAACCACCTGGCCGAGCAGTACTTC.

V is TRBV27 and J is TRBJ2-1, with 9 positions matching TRBD2. The V and J ends lost 8 bases and 1 base, in that order; junction bases with no gene match: 12. The length of the CDR3 is 17 residues. Looked up from germline, CDR1 is MNHEY and CDR2 is SMNVEV (reference sequence). The CDR3 bases are TGTGCCAGCCTCCCGGGGCGGGAGGGCCATTCCTACAATGAGCAGTTCTTC. It encodes CASLPGREGHSYNEQFF.

The chain carries TRBV15 and TRBJ1-5; D gene ambiguous. In germline, CDR1 is LNHNV, CDR2 YYDKDF (reference sequence). The CDR3 is 15 residues long. Trimming removed 0 bases from V and 11 bases from J, with 17 bases in between. For the CDR3, the DNA is TGTGCCACCAGCAGAGATAATTCGTCTAGGGAGACCCAGCATTTT. Its protein product is CATSRDNSSRETQHF.

The V gene is TRBV11-2, the J gene TRBJ2-1, with 9 bases fitting TRBD2. Germline V CDR1 and CDR2: SGHAT, FQNNGV. This CDR3 is 16 amino acids long. After removal of 5 bases from V and 5 bases from J, the junction contained 10 bases not matched to a gene. This CDR3 is CASSSRYGLANNEQFF. DNA for the CDR3: TGTGCCAGCAGCAGCAGGTATGGACTAGCGAACAATGAGCAGTTCTTC.

This chain joins TRBV19 and TRBJ2-1; possible D gene TRBD2, 6 bases. The CDR3 totals 15 residues. Germline lookup yields CDR1 LNHDA and CDR2 SQIVND (reference sequence). The germline V and J ends were trimmed by 3 bases and 8 bases, with 17 bases remaining between them. The CDR3 loop reads CASSISVAVLHEQFF. The CDR3 DNA follows: TGTGCCAGTAGTATTTCGGTAGCGGTGTTGCATGAGCAGTTCTTC.

The rearrangement joins TRBV18 to TRBJ1-5; no clear D. The CDR3 spans 15 residues. Germline V gene lookup returns CDR1 KGHSH and CDR2 LQKENI. V lost 3 bases and J 3 bases, leaving 12 bases between the germline ends. The CDR3 bases are TGTGCCAGCTCACCCGCAACGTACAACAATCAGCCCCAGCATTTT. Encoded protein: CASSPATYNNQPQHF.

The V call is TRBV14, the J call TRBJ2-7; 12 bases map to TRBD2. V dropped 0 bases and J dropped 3; count of bases not matched to a gene: 15. Germline-derived CDR1 and CDR2 are SGHDN and FVKESK. This CDR3 has 20 amino acids. CDR3 protein: CASSQDRWTSGIYPLYEQYF. As DNA, the CDR3 is TGTGCCAGCAGCCAAGACCGATGGACTAGCGGGATCTATCCCCTCTACGAGCAGTACTTC.

The chain couples TRBV11-2 to TRBJ1-2; D unclear. The CDR3 is 15 residues long. Germline V lookup: CDR1 SGHAT, CDR2 FQNNGV. V lost 1 base to trimming and J lost 6 bases, with 15 bases between them. The CDR3 DNA follows: TGTGCCAGCAGCTTAGGGGGAGGAGTGGGGAATGGCTACACCTTC. Protein sequence: CASSLGGGVGNGYTF.

The chain joins TRBV7-8 to TRBJ2-7; 10 bases are shared with TRBD2. The V and J ends lost 0 bases and 3 bases, in that order; junction bases with no gene match: 11. Germline V gene sequence: CDR1 SGHVS, CDR2 FQNEAQ. This CDR3 comprises 18 residues. CDR3 coding DNA: TGTGCCAGCAGCTTAGCGATAGGACTAGCGGAGAATCACTACGAGCAGTACTTC. As protein: CASSLAIGLAENHYEQYF.

This sequence joins TRBV7-2 and TRBJ2-1; no clear D gene. CDR3 length equals 18 residues. Per the germline V gene, CDR1 is SGHTA and CDR2 is FQGNSA. Trimming pared 4 bases from V and 0 bases from J, leaving 19 bases between. The CDR3 DNA reads as TGTGCCAGCAGCTCCTACTACTCGGATGCGAGCTCCTACAATGAGCAGTTCTTC. Protein product: CASSSYYSDASSYNEQFF.

The chain uses TRBV5-1 and TRBJ2-3; TRBD2 is a possible D gene (5 bases). This CDR3 spans 14 amino acids. Germline CDR1 SGHRS, CDR2 YFSETQ. The V end lost 5 bases, the J end lost 2 bases, and 12 bases lay between the germline ends. The CDR3 loop is CASRITADTDTQYF. The CDR3 DNA is TGCGCCAGCAGAATAACAGCGGACACAGATACGCAGTATTTT.

This clone has only a few counts. V and J are TRBV6-1 and TRBJ1-4; D not certain. Germline loops: CDR1 MNHNS, CDR2 SASEGT. V lost 6 bases, J lost 0 bases, and 8 bases lay in between. The CDR3 contains 14 residues. The CDR3 DNA sequence: TGTGCCAGCAGGGGCACCGCAACTAATGAAAAACTGTTTTTT. It translates to CASRGTATNEKLFF.

This chain uses TRBV30 with TRBJ2-7; TRBD1 matches 12 bases. The J segment lost 11 bases and the V segment lost 3 bases, leaving 8 bases of the junction unmatched. The germline CDR1 and CDR2 sequences are GTSNPN and SVGIG (reference sequence). This CDR3 comprises 13 residues. CDR3 loop: CAWSRPGQGAKYF. In nucleotides, the CDR3 is TGTGCCTGGAGCCGCCCGGGACAGGGGGCGAAGTACTTC.

The chain uses TRBV11-3 and TRBJ1-3, with D uncertain. Germline CDR1 is SGHNT and CDR2 is YENEEA. V was pared by 5 bases and J by 7 bases, with 15 bases between. This CDR3 contains 14 residues. The DNA of the CDR3 is TGTGCCAGCAGCCCCACAGAGTCGGCCAACACCATATATTTT. It translates to CASSPTESANTIYF.

This clone has a handful of counts. This CDR3 reads CASMVGGSGNTIYF. DNA of the CDR3: TGTGCCAGCATGGTGGGGGGCTCTGGAAACACCATATATTTT. The V gene is TRBV6-6, the J gene TRBJ1-3; tentatively, D is TRBD1 (5 bases). V shed 7 bases and J shed 0 bases, with 10 bases lying between them. In germline, CDR1 is MNHNY, CDR2 SVGAGI (reference sequence). This CDR3 has 14 amino acids.

The chain employs TRBV27 and TRBJ2-4, with 10 bases matching TRBD2. The germline CDR1 and CDR2 sequences are MNHEY and SMNVEV (reference sequence). The ends lost 4 bases at V and 8 bases at J; junction bases unmatched: 11. This CDR3 is 16 amino acids long. The CDR3: CASSSEREGKGDIQYF. The CDR3 region has the DNA TGTGCCAGCAGTTCCGAGCGGGAGGGGAAGGGAGACATTCAGTACTTC.

CDR3 nucleotides: TGCGCCAGCAGCCAGATTAGCGGGGACACAGATACGCAGTATTTT. It specifies CASSQISGDTDTQYF. The chain has TRBV4-1 and TRBJ2-3; 8 nucleotides align to TRBD2. Looked up from germline, CDR1 is MGHRA and CDR2 is YSYEKL. This CDR3 has 15 amino acids. With 3 bases clipped from V and 2 bases from J, the junction kept 4 bases outside the gene matches.

The genes are TRBV11-1 and TRBJ2-1, with 8 bases matching TRBD1. CDR3 length: 17 residues. Trimming removed 1 base from V and 4 bases from J; junction bases left unmatched: 9. Looked up from germline, CDR1 is SGHAT and CDR2 is FQDESV (reference sequence). This CDR3 is CASSLGQGARVYNEQFF. CDR3 coding DNA: TGTGCCAGCAGCTTAGGGCAGGGGGCGCGGGTATACAATGAGCAGTTCTTC.

This clone showed up just once. J is TRBJ2-1 and V is TRBV7-3, with 7 bases matching TRBD1. Germline V gives CDR1 SGHTA, CDR2 FQGTGA. The CDR3 totals 19 residues. V was pared by 5 bases and J by 2 bases, with 18 bases of the junction left unmatched. As DNA, the CDR3 is TGTGCCAGCAGCCCCAGGCACAGGGGAGCTCTGTCAGCCTACAATGAGCAGTTCTTC. It codes for CASSPRHRGALSAYNEQFF.

This chain links TRBV7-2 with TRBJ2-1; the match to TRBD2 covers 9 bases. The CDR3 has 18 amino acids. Germline lookup yields CDR1 SGHTA and CDR2 FQGNSA. Losses at the gene ends were 2 bases for V and 4 bases for J; bases not matched to a gene: 12. In DNA form, the CDR3 reads TGTGCCAGCAGCTTATACGCCGGTCTAGCGGGAATATACAATGAGCAGTTCTTC. This encodes CASSLYAGLAGIYNEQFF.

The chain couples TRBV9 to TRBJ2-1; TRBD2 matches at 7 bases. This CDR3 has 15 amino acids. V lost 0 bases and J lost 7; bases outside the gene matches: 7. Germline CDR1 and CDR2: SGDLS and YYNGEE. CDR3 nucleotides: TGTGCCAGCAGCGTAGGCCGGGAGGATGGAAATGAGCAGTTCTTC. This sequence encodes CASSVGREDGNEQFF.

The chain is built from TRBV5-1 and TRBJ2-2, with 10 nucleotides matching TRBD2. In germline, CDR1 is SGHRS, CDR2 YFSETQ. The ends lost 4 bases at V and 6 bases at J; junction bases unmatched: 9. This CDR3 spans 16 amino acids. This chain's CDR3 is CASSPQSGREPGELFF. The CDR3 DNA sequence: TGCGCCAGCAGCCCTCAGAGCGGGAGGGAGCCCGGGGAGCTGTTTTTT.

The chain carries TRBV27 and TRBJ2-5, with D uncertain. Germline CDR1 and CDR2: MNHEY and SMNVEV (reference sequence). CDR3 size: 14 residues. Trimming left V 0 bases short and J 2 bases short, with 7 bases between. CDR3 nucleotide sequence: TGTGCCAGCAGTTTATCGAGGCAGCAAGAGACCCAGTACTTC. It translates to CASSLSRQQETQYF.

V usage is TRBV7-2 and J usage is TRBJ1-1; D uncertain. V was shortened by 5 bases and J by 8 bases, with 15 bases between the two germline ends. Per the germline V gene, CDR1 is SGHTA and CDR2 is FQGNSA. The CDR3 runs to 13 residues. CDR3 protein: CASSPQTLNEAFF. The CDR3 DNA reads TGTGCCAGCAGCCCGCAGACTCTTAACGAAGCTTTCTTT.

CDR3 loop: CASSSYSGRGVDEQFF. CDR3 sequence (DNA): TGTGCCAGCAGTTCTTATAGCGGGAGGGGGGTAGATGAGCAGTTCTTC. This chain links TRBV6-5 with TRBJ2-1; 11 positions match TRBD2. V shed 4 bases, J shed 8 bases, and the junction held 10 bases outside the gene matches. CDR1 is MNHEY, CDR2 SVGAGI, per germline. The CDR3 is made up of 16 amino acids.

The chain employs TRBV7-3 and TRBJ2-1; tentatively, D is TRBD2 (6 bases). The V gene lost 1 base and the J gene lost 0 bases, with 10 bases spanning the gap. This CDR3 spans 16 amino acids. Germline V CDR1 and CDR2: SGHTA, FQGTGA. CDR3 bases: TGTGCCAGCAGCTTAAGAAACGGGAGCTCCTACAATGAGCAGTTCTTC. Translating gives CASSLRNGSSYNEQFF.